This T cell receptor (beta chain) was sequenced in a study of blood T cell repertoires in COVID-19. Patients of the Seattle cohort, enrolled during active infection, were followed longitudinally. The CDR3 length is 14 residues. Germline CDR1 is SGHNT and CDR2 is YYREEE (reference sequence). Trimming pared 4 bases from V and 4 bases from J, leaving 14 bases between. Original handling: Estimation of nucleated cell counts relied on the amplification of reference gene primers. Clones were sequenced by immunoSEQ multiplex PCR, and TCRdb holds only the in-frame ones, with some missing. The D gene and trimming were derived from the DNA, and the V and J assignments and clone size from that table. The table has about 340,000 clones, about 89% seen once.

Sequenced input: peripheral blood. The receptor was derived from a woman in her forties or fifties with COVID-19, enrolled during active disease. This chain joins TRBV5-4 and TRBJ2-5; TRBD2 is a possible D gene (5 bases). Here the CDR3 reads CASSLGLGRETQYF. CDR3 coding DNA: TGTGCCAGCAGCCTTGGACTCGGTCGAGAGACCCAGTACTTC.